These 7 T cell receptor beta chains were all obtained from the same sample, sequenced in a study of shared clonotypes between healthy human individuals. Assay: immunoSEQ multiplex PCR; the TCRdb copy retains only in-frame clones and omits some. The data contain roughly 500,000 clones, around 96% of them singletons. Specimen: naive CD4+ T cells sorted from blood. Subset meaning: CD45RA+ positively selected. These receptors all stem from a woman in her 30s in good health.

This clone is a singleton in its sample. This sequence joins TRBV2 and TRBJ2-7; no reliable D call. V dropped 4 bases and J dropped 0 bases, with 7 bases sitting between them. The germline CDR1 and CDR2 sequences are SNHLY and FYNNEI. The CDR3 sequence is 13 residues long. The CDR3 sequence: CASSARASYEQYF. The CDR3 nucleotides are TGTGCCAGCAGTGCCCGGGCCTCCTACGAGCAGTACTTC.

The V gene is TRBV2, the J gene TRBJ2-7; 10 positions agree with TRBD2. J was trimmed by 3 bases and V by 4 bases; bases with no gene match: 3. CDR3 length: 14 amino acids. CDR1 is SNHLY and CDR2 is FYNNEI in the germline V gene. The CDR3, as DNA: TGTGCCAGCAGTGGGTCTAGCGGGAGCTACGAGCAGTACTTC. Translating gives CASSGSSGSYEQYF.

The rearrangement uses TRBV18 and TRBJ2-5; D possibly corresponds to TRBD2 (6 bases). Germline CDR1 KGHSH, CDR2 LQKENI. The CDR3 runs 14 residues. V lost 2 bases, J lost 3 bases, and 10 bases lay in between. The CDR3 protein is CASSPTWEEETQYF. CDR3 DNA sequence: TGTGCCAGCTCACCAACTTGGGAGGAAGAGACCCAGTACTTC.

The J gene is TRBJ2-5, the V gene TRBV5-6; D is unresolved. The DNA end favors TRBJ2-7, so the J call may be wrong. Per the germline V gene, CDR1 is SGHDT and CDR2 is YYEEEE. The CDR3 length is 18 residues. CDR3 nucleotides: TGTGCCAGCAGCTTGTTCGCCAGAGAACAAAGGAGCTCCTACGAGCAGTACTTC. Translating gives CASSLFAREQRSSYEQYF.

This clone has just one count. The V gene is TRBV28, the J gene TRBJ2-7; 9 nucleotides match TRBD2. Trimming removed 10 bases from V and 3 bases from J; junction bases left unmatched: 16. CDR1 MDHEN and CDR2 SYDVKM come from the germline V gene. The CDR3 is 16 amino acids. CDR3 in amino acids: CATEKGTSSYNYEQYF. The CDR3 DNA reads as TGTGCCACCGAGAAAGGGACTAGCTCGTATAACTACGAGCAGTACTTC.

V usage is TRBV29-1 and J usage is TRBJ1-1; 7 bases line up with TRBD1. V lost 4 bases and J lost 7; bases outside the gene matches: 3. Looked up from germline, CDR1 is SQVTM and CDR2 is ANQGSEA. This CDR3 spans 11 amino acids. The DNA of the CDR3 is TGCAGCGTTGGGAGGGACAGTGAAGCTTTCTTT. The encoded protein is CSVGRDSEAFF.

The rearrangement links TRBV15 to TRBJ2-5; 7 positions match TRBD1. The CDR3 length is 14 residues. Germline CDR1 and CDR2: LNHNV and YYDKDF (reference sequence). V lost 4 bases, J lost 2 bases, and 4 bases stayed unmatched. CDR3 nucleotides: TGTGCCACCAGCAACGGACAGGTACAAGAGACCCAGTACTTC. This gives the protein CATSNGQVQETQYF.